This TCR beta chain was sequenced for a study of cytomegalovirus exposure and HLA in healthy donors. Profiling relied on immunoSEQ multiplex PCR, and the TCRdb table lists in-frame clones only, not all of them. There are approximately 150,000 clones in the sample; 85% to 90% occur only once, and 2.5% to 4% lies in the top ten. Germline lookup yields CDR1 ENHRY and CDR2 SYGVKD. V was clipped by 10 bases and J by 3 bases, with 10 bases between them. This CDR3 contains 11 residues. The TCR sequence derives from a woman in her late teens or twenties in good health and CMV-seropositive. The V call is TRBV10-3, the J call TRBJ2-7, with D perhaps TRBD1 (5 bases). The material sequenced was PBMCs. Here the CDR3 DNA reads TGTGCCACACAGGAAGACTACGAGCAGTACTTC. Translating gives CATQEDYEQYF.